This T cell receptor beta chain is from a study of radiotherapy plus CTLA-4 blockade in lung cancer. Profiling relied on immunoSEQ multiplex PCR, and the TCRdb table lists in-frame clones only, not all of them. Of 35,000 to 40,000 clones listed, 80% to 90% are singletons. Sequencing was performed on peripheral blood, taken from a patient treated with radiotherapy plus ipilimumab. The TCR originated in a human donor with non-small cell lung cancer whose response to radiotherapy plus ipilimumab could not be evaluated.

In DNA form, the CDR3 reads TGTGCCACCAGCGGCGGCACCGGGGAGCTGTTTTTT. This codes for CATSGGTGELFF. The gene calls are TRBV15 and TRBJ2-2; D is unclear. V lost 5 bases and J 4 bases, leaving 5 bases between the germline ends. CDR1 LNHNV and CDR2 YYDKDF come from the germline V gene (reference sequence). The CDR3 extends over 12 amino acids.